Sequencing of this T cell receptor beta chain was carried out in a study of T cells in Graves' hyperthyroidism and ophthalmopathy (dated by TCRdb to the late 2010s). A note on the overall study: Peripheral blood samples were taken at the time of initial diagnosis, prior to any treatment. A discovery cohort of approximately 100 patients, about 43 with Graves' ophthalmopathy and approximately 60 with stable Graves' hyperthyroidism, was used to find distinguishing TCR V-J signatures. Prospective prediction of ophthalmopathy was tested in an independent validation cohort consisting of some 19 hyperthyroidism patients and around 16 patients who later progressed to ophthalmopathy. For training and testing, the 100 or so patients in the discovery cohort were randomly divided in a 7:3 ratio. Thyroid tissue and blood T-cell repertoires from six Graves' hyperthyroidism patients were also compared in the study. Following sampling, methimazole starting at 30 mg daily was given to hyperthyroidism patients, and high-dose intravenous methylprednisolone was given to ophthalmopathy patients. The paper describes TCR Vbeta CDR3 sequencing of around 140 peripheral blood samples, made up of roughly 45 ophthalmopathy patients, around 78 hyperthyroidism patients and 17 progressor patients.

Overall study outcomes, separate from this receptor: No statistical method was used to set the sample size in advance, and investigators knew the group allocation. Ophthalmopathy was separated from stable hyperthyroidism by a 13 V-J signature model, with around 88% sensitivity and 81% to 82% specificity obtained in cross-validation and 80%/75% obtained in testing. In validation, progression to ophthalmopathy was predicted by the model with almost 71% sensitivity and around 75% specificity, a median of around 5.9 months before onset. Most expanded thyroid clonotypes (frequency above 0.001) were also found in blood, which suggests that blood repertoires may mirror thyroid immune responses.

Reading the germline V gene (reference sequence) gives CDR1 SEHNR and CDR2 FQNEAQ. The CDR3 numbers 12 residues from cysteine through phenylalanine. Solely the CDR3 DNA is kept, with 36 bases framed from the first base. Between the V and J ends, shortened by 3 bases and 6 bases respectively, the junction contains 6 bases. TCR beta CDR3 regions were amplified from RNA transcripts. For the first round of RT-PCR on the TCR CDR3, the HTBI primer set was used together with the Qiagen OneStep RT-PCR kit. A second multiplex PCR round built the libraries, followed by size selection and purification. Libraries were sequenced paired-end with 100 bp reads on an Illumina HiSeq2000. Per the original workflow: SOAPnuke was used to process the raw data, throwing out any read that contained adapters or uncalled bases, had a mean Phred below 15, or lacked an exact constant-primer or identifier match. High-quality paired reads were merged with COPE v1.2.5, and unique nucleotide sequences were defined as clonotypes. Clonotypes were aligned to IMGT TRBV, TRBD and TRBJ reference segments using MiTCR v1.1. Only V-J combinations with frequency above 0.0001, covering approximately 99% of repertoires, were analysed. The TCS score was defined as F50 (clonal expansion) divided by E x V (chaos), with BLOSUM62-based TCRdist calculated between CDR3 peptides within each V-J. Welch's t-statistics and random forest reduced around 550 V-J features to about 13, which were used in a naive Bayes classifier (R e1071). TCRdb handled the public reads itself, with Q25 trimming in fastp and clone calling in MiXCR, and kept productive beta chains. Rows merge per CDR3 protein into single entries with the most common DNA and genes. TCRdb, rather than the study authors, made the V and J calls. Counted in this sample were about 640,000 distinct CDR3 sequences; roughly 20% of them appeared once. Together, the top ten hold around a third of the sample.

Moderately to severely active disease, a Clinical Activity Score of at least 3, a NOSPECS grade of at least 4, and a duration under 3 months were present in ophthalmopathy patients. Any patient with an uncontrolled infection, another autoimmune disease, pregnancy or lactation was excluded. Clinical symptoms, serum thyroxine and TRAb, thyroid ultrasound, and orbital computed tomography formed the basis for the diagnoses. Ficoll-Paque density gradient centrifugation was used to isolate PBMCs from around 10 ml of fresh peripheral blood. Total RNA was extracted with Trizol reagent, and quality was checked on an Agilent 2100 Bioanalyzer. This clonotype was seen at least ten times. Its antigen specificity is not known. The sample holds no much larger clone one base away, and base qualities are not on file.

The TCR sequence derives from a man under 40 with Graves' ophthalmopathy. Recombination connected TRBV7-9 to TRBJ2-1; a weak D assignment points to TRBD2 (5 bases agree). The sample consisted of blood. CDR3 region: CASSFEGNEQFF. The nucleotide sequence reads TGTGCCAGCAGCTTTGAGGGCAATGAGCAGTTCTTC.